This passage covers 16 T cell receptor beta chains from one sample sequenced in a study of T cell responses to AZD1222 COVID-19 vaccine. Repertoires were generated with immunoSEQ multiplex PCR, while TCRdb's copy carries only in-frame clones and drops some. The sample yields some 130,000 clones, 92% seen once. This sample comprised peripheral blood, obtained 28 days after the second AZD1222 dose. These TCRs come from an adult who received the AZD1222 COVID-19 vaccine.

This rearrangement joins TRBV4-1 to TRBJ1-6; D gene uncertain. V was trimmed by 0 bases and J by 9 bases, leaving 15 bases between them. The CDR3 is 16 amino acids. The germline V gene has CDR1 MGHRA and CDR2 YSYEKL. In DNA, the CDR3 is TGCGCCAGCAGCCAAGAACCTCCAGAAGTGGGTTCACCCCTCCACTTT. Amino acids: CASSQEPPEVGSPLHF.

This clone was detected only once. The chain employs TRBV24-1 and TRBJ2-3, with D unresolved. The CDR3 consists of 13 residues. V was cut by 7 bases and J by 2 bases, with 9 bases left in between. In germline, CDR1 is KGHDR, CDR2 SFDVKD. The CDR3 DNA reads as TGTGCCACCAGAGCCGAGAACACAGATACGCAGTATTTT. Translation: CATRAENTDTQYF.

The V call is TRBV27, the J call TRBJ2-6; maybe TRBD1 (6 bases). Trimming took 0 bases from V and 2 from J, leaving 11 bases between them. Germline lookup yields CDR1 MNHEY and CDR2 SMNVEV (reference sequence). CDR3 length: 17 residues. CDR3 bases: TGTGCCAGCAGTTTATCAACAGGGACGGCTGGGGCCAACGTCCTGACTTTC. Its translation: CASSLSTGTAGANVLTF.

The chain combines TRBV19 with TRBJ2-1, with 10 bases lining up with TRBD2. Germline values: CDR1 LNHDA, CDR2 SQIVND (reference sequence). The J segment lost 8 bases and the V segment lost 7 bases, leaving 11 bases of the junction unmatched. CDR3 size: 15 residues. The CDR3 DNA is TGTGCCAGTAAACGGGGAAGCGGGAGGGCCGATGAGCAGTTCTTC. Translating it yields CASKRGSGRADEQFF.

CDR3 in DNA: TGTGCCTGGGGCCTACAGGGGGCGGGTGGCAATGAGCAGTTCTTC. This sequence encodes CAWGLQGAGGNEQFF. The chain combines TRBV30 with TRBJ2-1, with 9 nucleotides matching TRBD1. The CDR3 extends over 15 amino acids. Trimming removed 5 bases from V and 6 bases from J; junction bases left unmatched: 11. Germline V gene sequence: CDR1 GTSNPN, CDR2 SVGIG (reference sequence).

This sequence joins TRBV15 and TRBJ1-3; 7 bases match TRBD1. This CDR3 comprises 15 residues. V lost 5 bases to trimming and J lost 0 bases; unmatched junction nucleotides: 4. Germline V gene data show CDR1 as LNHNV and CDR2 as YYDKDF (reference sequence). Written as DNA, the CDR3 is TGTGCCACCAGCGGCCGGGACAGCTCTGGAAACACCATATATTTT. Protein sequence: CATSGRDSSGNTIYF.

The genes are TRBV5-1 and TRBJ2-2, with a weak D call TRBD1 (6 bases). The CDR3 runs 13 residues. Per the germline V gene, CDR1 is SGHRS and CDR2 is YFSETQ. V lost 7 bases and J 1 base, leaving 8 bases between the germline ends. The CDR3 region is CASLDRNTGELFF. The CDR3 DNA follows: TGCGCCAGCCTGGACAGGAACACCGGGGAGCTGTTTTTT.

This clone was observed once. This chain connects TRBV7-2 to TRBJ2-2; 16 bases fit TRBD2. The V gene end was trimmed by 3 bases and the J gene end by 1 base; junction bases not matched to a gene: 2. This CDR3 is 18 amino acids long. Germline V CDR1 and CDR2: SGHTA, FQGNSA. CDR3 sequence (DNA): TGTGCCAGCAGCTTCGGGACTAGCGGGAGGGAGAACACCGGGGAGCTGTTTTTT. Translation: CASSFGTSGRENTGELFF.

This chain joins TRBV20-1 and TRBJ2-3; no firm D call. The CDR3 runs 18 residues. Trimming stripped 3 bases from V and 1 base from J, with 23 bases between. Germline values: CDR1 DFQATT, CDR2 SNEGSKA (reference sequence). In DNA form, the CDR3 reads TGCAGTGCTAGTAAAGAGGCCAAGAAAATATGGGGCACAGATACGCAGTATTTT. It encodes CSASKEAKKIWGTDTQYF.

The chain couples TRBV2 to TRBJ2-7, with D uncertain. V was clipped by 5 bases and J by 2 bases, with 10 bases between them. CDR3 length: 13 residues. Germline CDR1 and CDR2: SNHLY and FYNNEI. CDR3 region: CASSFGSPYEQYF. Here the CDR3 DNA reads TGTGCCAGCAGTTTTGGAAGTCCCTACGAGCAGTACTTC.

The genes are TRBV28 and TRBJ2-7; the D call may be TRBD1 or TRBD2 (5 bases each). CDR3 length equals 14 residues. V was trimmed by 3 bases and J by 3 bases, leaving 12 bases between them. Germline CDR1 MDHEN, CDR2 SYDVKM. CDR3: CASSLDSGHYEQYF. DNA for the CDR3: TGTGCCAGCAGTTTGGACTCAGGACACTACGAGCAGTACTTC. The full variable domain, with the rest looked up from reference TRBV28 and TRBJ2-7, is DVKVTQSSRYLVKRTGEKVFLECVQDMDHENMFWYRQDPGLGLRLIYFSYDVKMKEKGDIPEGYSVSREKKERFSLILESASTNQTSMYLCASSLDSGHYEQYFGPGTRLTVT.

CDR3 loop: CASSIQSSSNQPQHF. The CDR3 bases are TGTGCCAGTAGTATTCAATCCAGTAGCAATCAGCCCCAGCATTTT. This chain uses TRBV19 with TRBJ1-5; D uncertain. CDR3 size: 15 residues. Germline CDR1 LNHDA, CDR2 SQIVND (reference sequence). The V end was cut by 3 bases, the J end by 0 bases, with 9 bases between. The entire variable domain, with the rest obtained from reference TRBV19 and TRBJ1-5, is as follows: DGGITQSPKYLFRKEGQNVTLSCEQNLNHDAMYWYRQDPGQGLRLIYYSQIVNDFQKGDIAEGYSVSREKKESFPLTVTSAQKNPTAFYLCASSIQSSSNQPQHFGDGTRLSIL.

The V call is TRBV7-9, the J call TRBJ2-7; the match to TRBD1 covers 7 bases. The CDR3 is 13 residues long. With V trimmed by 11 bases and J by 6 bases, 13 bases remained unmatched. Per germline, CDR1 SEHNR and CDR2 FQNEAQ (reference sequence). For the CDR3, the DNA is TGTGCCTCGGGGTGGGGTGACAGGGCCGAGCAGTACTTC. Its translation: CASGWGDRAEQYF.

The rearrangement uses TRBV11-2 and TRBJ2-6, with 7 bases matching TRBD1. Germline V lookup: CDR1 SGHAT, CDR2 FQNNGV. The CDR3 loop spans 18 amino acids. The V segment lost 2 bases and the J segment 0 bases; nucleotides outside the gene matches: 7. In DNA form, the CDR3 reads TGTGCCAGCAGCTTATTCGGGACAGTACCCTCTGGGGCCAACGTCCTGACTTTC. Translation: CASSLFGTVPSGANVLTF.

The CDR3 here is CASSEILAVYNEQFF. The CDR3 DNA follows: TGTGCCAGCAGTGAAATTCTAGCGGTCTACAATGAGCAGTTCTTC. This chain connects TRBV6-1 to TRBJ2-1, with TRBD2 matching 7 bases. This CDR3 is 15 amino acids long. Germline-derived CDR1 and CDR2 are MNHNS and SASEGT. V shed 2 bases, J shed 3 bases, and the junction held 4 bases outside the gene matches.

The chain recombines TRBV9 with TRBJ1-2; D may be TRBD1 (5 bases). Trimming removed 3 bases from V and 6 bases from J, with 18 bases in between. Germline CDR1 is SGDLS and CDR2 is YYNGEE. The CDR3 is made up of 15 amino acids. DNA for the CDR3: TGTGCCAGCAGCGCGGCGGGACCCCCGGCAAATGGCTACACCTTC. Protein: CASSAAGPPANGYTF. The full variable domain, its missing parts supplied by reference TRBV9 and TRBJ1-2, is DSGVTQTPKHLITATGQRVTLRCSPRSGDLSVYWYQQSLDQGLQFLIQYYNGEERAKGNILERFSAQQFPDLHSELNLSSLELGDSALYFCASSAAGPPANGYTFGSGTRLTVV.